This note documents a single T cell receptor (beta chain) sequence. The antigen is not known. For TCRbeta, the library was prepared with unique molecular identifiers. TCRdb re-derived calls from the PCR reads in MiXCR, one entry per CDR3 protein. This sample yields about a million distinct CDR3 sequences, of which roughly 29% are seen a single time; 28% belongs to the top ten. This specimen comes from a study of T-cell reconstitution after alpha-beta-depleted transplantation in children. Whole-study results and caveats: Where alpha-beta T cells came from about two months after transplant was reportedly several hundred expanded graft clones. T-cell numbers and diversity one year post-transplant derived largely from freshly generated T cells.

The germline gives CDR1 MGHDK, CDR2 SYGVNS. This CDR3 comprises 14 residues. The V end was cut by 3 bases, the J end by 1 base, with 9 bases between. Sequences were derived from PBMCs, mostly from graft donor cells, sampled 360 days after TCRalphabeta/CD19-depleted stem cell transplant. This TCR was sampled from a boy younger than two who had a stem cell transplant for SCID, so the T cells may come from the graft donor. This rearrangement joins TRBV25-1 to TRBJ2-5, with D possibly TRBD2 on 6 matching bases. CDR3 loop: CASSEGGIQETQYF. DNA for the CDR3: TGTGCCAGCAGTGAGGGCGGGATCCAAGAGACCCAGTACTTC. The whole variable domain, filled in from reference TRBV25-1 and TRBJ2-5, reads EADIYQTPRYLVIGTGKKITLECSQTMGHDKMYWYQQDPGMELHLIHYSYGVNSTEKGDLSSESTVSRIRTEHFPLTLESARPSHTSQYLCASSEGGIQETQYFGPGTRLLVL.